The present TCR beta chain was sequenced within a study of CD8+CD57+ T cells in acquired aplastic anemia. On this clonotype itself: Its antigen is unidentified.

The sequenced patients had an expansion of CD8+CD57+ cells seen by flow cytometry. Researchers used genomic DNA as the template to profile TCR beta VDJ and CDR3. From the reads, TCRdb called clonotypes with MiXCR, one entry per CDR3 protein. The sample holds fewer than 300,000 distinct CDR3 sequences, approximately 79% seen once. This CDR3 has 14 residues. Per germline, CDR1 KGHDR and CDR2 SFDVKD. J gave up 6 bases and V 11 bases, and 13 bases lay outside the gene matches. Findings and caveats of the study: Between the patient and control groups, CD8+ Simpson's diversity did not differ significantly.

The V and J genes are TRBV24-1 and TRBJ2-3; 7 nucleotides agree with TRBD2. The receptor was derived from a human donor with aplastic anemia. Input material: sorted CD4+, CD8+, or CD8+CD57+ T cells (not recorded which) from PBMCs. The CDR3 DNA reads TGTGCCAGCAGCTCTAGCGGAGGTCGCGATACGCAGTATTTT. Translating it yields CASSSSGGRDTQYF.